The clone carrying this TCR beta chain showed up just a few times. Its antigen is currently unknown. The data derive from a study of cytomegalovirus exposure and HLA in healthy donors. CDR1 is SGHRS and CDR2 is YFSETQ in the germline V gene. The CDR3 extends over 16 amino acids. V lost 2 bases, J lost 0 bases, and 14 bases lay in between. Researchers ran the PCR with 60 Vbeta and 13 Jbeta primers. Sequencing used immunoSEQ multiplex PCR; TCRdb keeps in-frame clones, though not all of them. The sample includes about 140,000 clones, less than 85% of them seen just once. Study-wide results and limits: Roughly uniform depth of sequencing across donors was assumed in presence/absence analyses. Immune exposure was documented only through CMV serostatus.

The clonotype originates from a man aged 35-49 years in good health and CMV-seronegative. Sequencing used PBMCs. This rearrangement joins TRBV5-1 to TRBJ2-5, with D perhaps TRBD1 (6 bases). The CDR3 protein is CASSFPGQPDQETQYF. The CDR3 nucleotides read TGCGCCAGCAGCTTCCCCGGACAGCCTGACCAAGAGACCCAGTACTTC.